Below are 19 T cell receptor beta chains sequenced from a single sample in a study of blood T cell repertoires in COVID-19. TCRdb keeps only in-frame clones here, not all; method: immunoSEQ multiplex PCR. The sample yields tens of thousands of clones, 77% seen once. The sample comprised peripheral blood. These receptors originate from a human donor in a cohort sampled during active COVID-19.

This clone was detected only a few times. This rearrangement joins TRBV20-1 to TRBJ2-7, with 8 bases lining up with TRBD1. CDR1 and CDR2 (germline): DFQATT, SNEGSKA (reference sequence). The trim removed 4 bases at V and 8 bases at J, leaving 4 bases unmatched. The CDR3 is made up of 11 amino acids. Written as DNA, the CDR3 is TGCAGTGCTAAGGACAGGGACAAGCAGTACTTC. Its protein product is CSAKDRDKQYF.

The gene calls are TRBV11-2 and TRBJ1-4; D might be TRBD1 (6 bases). Germline CDR1 reads SGHAT; CDR2 reads FQNNGV. Trimming cost V 1 base and J 3 bases, with 12 bases left between them. This CDR3 is built from 16 residues. The CDR3 region is CASSLVRPGANEKLFF. The CDR3 DNA sequence: TGTGCCAGCAGCTTAGTTCGCCCAGGGGCTAATGAAAAACTGTTTTTT.

The gene calls are TRBV24-1 and TRBJ2-1; 9 bases are a match to TRBD1. CDR3 length: 16 amino acids. The J segment lost 6 bases and the V segment lost 3 bases, leaving 8 bases of the junction unmatched. The germline gives CDR1 KGHDR, CDR2 SFDVKD. CDR3 region: CATSDHRGRPLNEQFF. The DNA of the CDR3 is TGTGCCACCAGTGATCACAGGGGGCGGCCGCTCAATGAGCAGTTCTTC.

This clone was seen once. The V gene is TRBV4-3, the J gene TRBJ2-2; TRBD2 agrees at 7 bases. The CDR3 has 18 residues. Unmatched junction bases numbered 9, after V lost 0 bases and J lost 2 bases. Germline V gives CDR1 LGHNA, CDR2 YSLEER. This CDR3 reads CASSQEVLAAINTGELFF. In DNA, the CDR3 is TGCGCCAGCAGCCAAGAAGTGCTAGCGGCGATAAACACCGGGGAGCTGTTTTTT.

This clone was detected a few times. The chain employs TRBV19 and TRBJ1-4, with 7 nucleotides matching TRBD1. The CDR3 sequence is 15 residues long. The germline CDR1 and CDR2 sequences are LNHDA and SQIVND (reference sequence). Unmatched junction bases numbered 6, after V lost 4 bases and J lost 4 bases. The CDR3 DNA reads TGTGCCAGTAGTAGCACAGGGGTTAGTAATGAAAAACTGTTTTTT. Its protein product is CASSSTGVSNEKLFF.

The rearrangement uses TRBV6-5 and TRBJ2-7, with a possible D match to TRBD1 (5 bases). CDR1 and CDR2 from the germline V gene are MNHEY and SVGAGI. V was trimmed by 7 bases and J by 3 bases, leaving 13 bases between them. The CDR3 runs to 13 residues. CDR3 DNA: TGTGCCAGCACCATACAAGGGGTCTACGAGCAGTACTTC. Its protein product is CASTIQGVYEQYF.

The J gene is TRBJ2-5, the V gene TRBV24-1; 9 nucleotides agree with TRBD2. The CDR3 is made up of 17 amino acids. Germline trimming cut 3 bases from V and 5 bases from J; bases unmatched to any gene: 12. Germline assignment: CDR1 KGHDR and CDR2 SFDVKD. CDR3 bases: TGTGCCACCAGTGATGGGCGGGGGGGCCAATGGCGGGAGACCCAGTACTTC. Translation gives CATSDGRGGQWRETQYF.

The rearrangement joins TRBV6-5 to TRBJ1-2; D is undetermined. This CDR3 contains 12 residues. From germline, CDR1 is MNHEY and CDR2 SVGAGI. Trimming left V 7 bases short and J 5 bases short, with 11 bases between. For the CDR3, the DNA is TGTGCCAGCACCACGGGATTGTATGGCTACACCTTC. This translates into CASTTGLYGYTF.

V is TRBV6-5 and J is TRBJ2-1; possible D gene TRBD2, 7 bases. This CDR3 spans 14 amino acids. Per the germline V gene, CDR1 is MNHEY and CDR2 is SVGAGI. Trimming shortened V by 10 bases and J by 8 bases, and 21 bases separated the two germline ends. In nucleotides, the CDR3 is TGTGCCACCCATAGGGGGGGGCTGGTGGATGAGCAGTTCTTC. Amino acid sequence: CATHRGGLVDEQFF.

The chain employs TRBV2 and TRBJ1-5; 7 positions match TRBD1. Per the germline V gene, CDR1 is SNHLY and CDR2 is FYNNEI. J was trimmed by 7 bases and V by 5 bases; bases with no gene match: 8. This CDR3 is built from 14 residues. The CDR3 nucleotides are TGTGCCAGCAGTCAAAGCAGGGGGGAACAGCCCCAGCATTTT. This encodes CASSQSRGEQPQHF.

This clone has a single count. This rearrangement joins TRBV12-5 to TRBJ1-2, with D perhaps matching TRBD1 (5 bases). Germline V CDR1 and CDR2: LGHNT, FRNRAP. Trimming stripped 3 bases from V and 5 bases from J, with 10 bases between. The CDR3 length is 13 residues. CDR3 sequence: CASGFGTGYGYTF. Written as DNA, the CDR3 is TGTGCTAGTGGTTTCGGGACTGGTTATGGCTACACCTTC.

The chain recombines TRBV23-1 with TRBJ2-3; TRBD2 agrees at 10 bases. TRBV23-1 is an ORF, with its function uncertain. The V segment lost 2 bases and the J segment 3 bases; nucleotides outside the gene matches: 11. The CDR3 runs 18 residues. The DNA of the CDR3 is TGCGCCAGCAGTCAACCTGGACCGGGACTAGCGAGAACAGATACGCAGTATTTT. Translating gives CASSQPGPGLARTDTQYF.

V gene TRBV5-4 combines with J gene TRBJ1-1, with 8 nucleotides matching TRBD1. CDR1 is SGHNT and CDR2 is YYREEE in the germline V gene (reference sequence). The CDR3 is made up of 14 amino acids. Unmatched junction bases numbered 7, after V lost 0 bases and J lost 9 bases. The chain's CDR3 is CASSLAGQGMKAFF. DNA for the CDR3: TGTGCCAGCAGCTTGGCCGGACAGGGCATGAAAGCTTTCTTT.

The chain joins TRBV6-2 or TRBV6-3 to TRBJ2-2; 12 bases agree with TRBD2. The V gene's germline CDR1 is MNHEY and CDR2 SVGEGT. The CDR3 covers 17 residues. J lost 0 bases, V lost 4 bases, and 3 bases had no gene match. The CDR3, as DNA: TGTGCCAGCAGTTTCTCTAGCGGGGGGGCGAACACCGGGGAGCTGTTTTTT. Translated, it gives CASSFSSGGANTGELFF.

The chain is built from TRBV6-5 and TRBJ1-2; perhaps TRBD1 as D (6 bases). Germline CDR1 reads MNHEY; CDR2 reads SVGAGI. There are 14 residues in the CDR3. With 6 bases removed from V and 7 bases from J, the gap between germline ends came to 18 bases. CDR3 nucleotide sequence: TGTGCCAGCAGGTCGCAGGGGCCTCGGGGTGGCTACACCTTC. Residues: CASRSQGPRGGYTF.

Only one count was recorded for this clone. V gene TRBV18 combines with J gene TRBJ2-6; no clear D gene. V was trimmed by 6 bases and J by 0 bases, leaving 18 bases between them. The CDR3 runs 18 residues. Germline lookup yields CDR1 KGHSH and CDR2 LQKENI. The CDR3 DNA reads as TGTGCCAGCTCTCAGGCTCAGGCCCTGCTCTCTGGGGCCAACGTCCTGACTTTC. Residues: CASSQAQALLSGANVLTF.

The chain is built from TRBV12-3 or TRBV12-4 and TRBJ2-1; D is perhaps TRBD1 (6 bases). This CDR3 is built from 12 residues. The germline V and J ends were trimmed by 6 bases and 6 bases, with 9 bases remaining between them. In DNA, the CDR3 is TGTGCCAGCAGGGAAGGGGGCAATGAGCAGTTCTTC. Protein sequence: CASREGGNEQFF.

The chain uses TRBV28 and TRBJ1-1; no clear D gene. The ends were cut back, 0 bases at V and 7 bases at J, with 15 bases in the middle. Per the germline V gene, CDR1 is MDHEN and CDR2 is SYDVKM. The CDR3 spans 15 residues. CDR3 region: CASSLWLATLNEAFF. The CDR3 nucleotides are TGTGCCAGCAGTTTATGGTTAGCGACGCTTAATGAAGCTTTCTTT.

J is TRBJ2-7 and V is TRBV7-9; D might be TRBD2 (6 bases). The germline CDR1 and CDR2 sequences are SEHNR and FQNEAQ (reference sequence). The CDR3 loop spans 16 amino acids. The V end lost 1 base, the J end lost 6 bases, and 19 bases lay between the germline ends. The CDR3 protein is CASSLGRGGITIEQYF. The CDR3 coding sequence is TGTGCCAGCAGCTTAGGACGGGGAGGTATTACGATCGAGCAGTACTTC.